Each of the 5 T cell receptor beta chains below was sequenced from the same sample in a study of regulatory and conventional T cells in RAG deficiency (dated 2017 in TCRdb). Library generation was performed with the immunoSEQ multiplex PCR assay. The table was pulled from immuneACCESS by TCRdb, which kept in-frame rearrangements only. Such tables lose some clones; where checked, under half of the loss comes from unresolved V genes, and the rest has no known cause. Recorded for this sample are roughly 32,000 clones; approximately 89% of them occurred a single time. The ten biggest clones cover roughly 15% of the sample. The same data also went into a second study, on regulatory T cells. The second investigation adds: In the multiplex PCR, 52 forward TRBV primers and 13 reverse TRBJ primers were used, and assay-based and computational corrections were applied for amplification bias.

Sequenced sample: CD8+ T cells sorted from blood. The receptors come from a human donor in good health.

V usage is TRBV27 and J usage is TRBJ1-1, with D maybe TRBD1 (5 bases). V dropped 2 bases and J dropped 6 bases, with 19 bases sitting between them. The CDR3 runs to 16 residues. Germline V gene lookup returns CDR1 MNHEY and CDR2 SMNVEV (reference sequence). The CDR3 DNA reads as TGTGCCAGCAGTTTAGATTCATCGGGGGGTCTTTCTGAAGCTTTCTTT. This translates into CASSLDSSGGLSEAFF.

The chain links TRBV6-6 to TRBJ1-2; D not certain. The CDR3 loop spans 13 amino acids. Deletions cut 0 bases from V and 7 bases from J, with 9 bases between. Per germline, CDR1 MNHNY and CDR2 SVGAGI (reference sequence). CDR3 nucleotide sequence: TGTGCCAGCAGTTACTCGTTGGGTAGTGGCTACACCTTC. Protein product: CASSYSLGSGYTF.

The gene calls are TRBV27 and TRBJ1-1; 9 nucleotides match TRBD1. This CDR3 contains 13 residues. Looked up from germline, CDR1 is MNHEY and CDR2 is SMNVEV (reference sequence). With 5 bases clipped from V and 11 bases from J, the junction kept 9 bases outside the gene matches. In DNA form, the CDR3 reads TGTGCCAGCAGTGTACCGGGACAGGGAGGTGCTTTCTTT. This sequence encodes CASSVPGQGGAFF.

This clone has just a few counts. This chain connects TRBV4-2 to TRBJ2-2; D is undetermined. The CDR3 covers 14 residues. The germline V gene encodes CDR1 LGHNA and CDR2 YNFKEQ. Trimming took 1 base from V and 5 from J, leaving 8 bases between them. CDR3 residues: CASSQVGETGELFF. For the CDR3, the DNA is TGTGCCAGCAGCCAAGTGGGTGAAACCGGGGAGCTGTTTTTT.

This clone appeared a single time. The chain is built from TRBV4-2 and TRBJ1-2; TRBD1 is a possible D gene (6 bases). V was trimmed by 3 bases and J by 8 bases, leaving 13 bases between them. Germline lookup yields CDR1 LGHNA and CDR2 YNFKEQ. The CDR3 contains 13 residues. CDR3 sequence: CASSQIGGEGYTF. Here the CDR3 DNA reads TGTGCCAGCAGCCAGATAGGGGGGGAGGGCTACACCTTC.